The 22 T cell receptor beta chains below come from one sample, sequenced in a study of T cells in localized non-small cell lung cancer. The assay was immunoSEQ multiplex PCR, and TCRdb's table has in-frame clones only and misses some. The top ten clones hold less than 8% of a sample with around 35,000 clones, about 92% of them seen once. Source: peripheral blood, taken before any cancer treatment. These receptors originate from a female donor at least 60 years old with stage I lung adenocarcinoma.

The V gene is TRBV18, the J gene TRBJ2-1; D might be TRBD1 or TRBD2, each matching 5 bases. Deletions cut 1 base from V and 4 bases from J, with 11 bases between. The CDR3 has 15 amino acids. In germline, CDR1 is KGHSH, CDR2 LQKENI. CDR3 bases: TGTGCCAGCTCACCACTGAGGGGCGTATACAATGAGCAGTTCTTC. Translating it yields CASSPLRGVYNEQFF.

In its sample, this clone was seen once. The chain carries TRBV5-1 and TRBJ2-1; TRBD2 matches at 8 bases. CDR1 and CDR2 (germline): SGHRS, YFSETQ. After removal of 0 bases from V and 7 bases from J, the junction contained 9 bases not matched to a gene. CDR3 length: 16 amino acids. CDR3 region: CASSLVTGGPQNEQFF. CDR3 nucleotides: TGCGCCAGCAGCTTGGTGACGGGGGGGCCGCAAAATGAGCAGTTCTTC.

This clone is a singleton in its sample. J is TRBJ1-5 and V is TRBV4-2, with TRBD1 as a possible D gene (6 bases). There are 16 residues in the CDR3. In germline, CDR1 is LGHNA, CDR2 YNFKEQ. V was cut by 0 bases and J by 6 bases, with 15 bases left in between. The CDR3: CASSQEIKGGGQPQHF. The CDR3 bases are TGTGCCAGCAGCCAAGAAATCAAGGGGGGTGGTCAGCCCCAGCATTTT.

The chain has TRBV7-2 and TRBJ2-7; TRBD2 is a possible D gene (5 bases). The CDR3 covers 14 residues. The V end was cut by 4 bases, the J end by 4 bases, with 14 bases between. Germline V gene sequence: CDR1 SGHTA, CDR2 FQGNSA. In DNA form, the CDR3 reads TGTGCCAGCAGCTCACTTCTCGCGGGTTACGAGCAGTACTTC. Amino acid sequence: CASSSLLAGYEQYF.

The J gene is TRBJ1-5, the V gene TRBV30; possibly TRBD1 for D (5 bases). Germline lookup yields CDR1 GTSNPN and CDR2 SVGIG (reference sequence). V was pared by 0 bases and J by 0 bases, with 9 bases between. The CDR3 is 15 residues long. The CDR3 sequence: CAWSVPGFSNQPQHF. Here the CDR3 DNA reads TGTGCCTGGAGTGTACCAGGGTTTAGCAATCAGCCCCAGCATTTT.

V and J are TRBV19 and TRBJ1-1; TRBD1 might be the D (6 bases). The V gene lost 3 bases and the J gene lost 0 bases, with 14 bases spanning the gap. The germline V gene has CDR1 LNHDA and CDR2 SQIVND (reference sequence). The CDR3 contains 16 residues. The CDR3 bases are TGTGCCAGTAGTATTGGTGGGCAGGGGATGAACACTGAAGCTTTCTTT. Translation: CASSIGGQGMNTEAFF.

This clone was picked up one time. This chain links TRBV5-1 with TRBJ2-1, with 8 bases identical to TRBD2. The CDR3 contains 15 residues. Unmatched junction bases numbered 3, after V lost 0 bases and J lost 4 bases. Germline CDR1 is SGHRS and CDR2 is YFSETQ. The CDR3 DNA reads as TGCGCCAGCAGCTTGGAGCCTAGCGGGTACAATGAGCAGTTCTTC. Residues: CASSLEPSGYNEQFF.

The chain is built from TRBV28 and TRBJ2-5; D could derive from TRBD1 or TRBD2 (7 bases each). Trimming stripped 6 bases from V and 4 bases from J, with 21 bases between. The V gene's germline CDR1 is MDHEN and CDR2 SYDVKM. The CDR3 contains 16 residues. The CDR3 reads CASRMTSRGGAETQYF. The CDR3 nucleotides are TGTGCCAGCAGGATGACTAGCAGGGGGGGGGCAGAGACCCAGTACTTC. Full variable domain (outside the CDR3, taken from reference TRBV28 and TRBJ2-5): DVKVTQSSRYLVKRTGEKVFLECVQDMDHENMFWYRQDPGLGLRLIYFSYDVKMKEKGDIPEGYSVSREKKERFSLILESASTNQTSMYLCASRMTSRGGAETQYFGPGTRLLVL.

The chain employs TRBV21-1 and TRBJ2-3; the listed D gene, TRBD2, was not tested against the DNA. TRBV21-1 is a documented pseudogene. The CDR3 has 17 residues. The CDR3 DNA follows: TGTGCCAGCAGCCCAAAGACTGGCAGCAAAAGCACAGATACGCAGTATTTT. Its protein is CASSPKTGSKSTDTQYF.

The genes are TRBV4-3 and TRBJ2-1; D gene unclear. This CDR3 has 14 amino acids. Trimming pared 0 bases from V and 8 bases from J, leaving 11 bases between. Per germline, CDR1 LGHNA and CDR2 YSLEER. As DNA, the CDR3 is TGCGCCAGCAGCCAAGAGCATCGTTCGGATGAGCAGTTCTTC. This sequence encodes CASSQEHRSDEQFF.

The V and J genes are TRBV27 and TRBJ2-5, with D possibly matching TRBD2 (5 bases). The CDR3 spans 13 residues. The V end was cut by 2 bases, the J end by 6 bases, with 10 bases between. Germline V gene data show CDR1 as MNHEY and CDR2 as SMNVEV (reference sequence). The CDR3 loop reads CASSLEGVKTQYF. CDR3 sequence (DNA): TGTGCCAGCAGTTTAGAGGGTGTGAAGACCCAGTACTTC.

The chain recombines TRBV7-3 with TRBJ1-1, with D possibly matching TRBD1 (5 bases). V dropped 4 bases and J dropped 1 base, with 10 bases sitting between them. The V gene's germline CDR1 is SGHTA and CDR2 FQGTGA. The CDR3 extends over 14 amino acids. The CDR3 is CASSSSGPNTEAFF. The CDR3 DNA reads TGTGCCAGCAGCTCGTCGGGGCCGAACACTGAAGCTTTCTTT.

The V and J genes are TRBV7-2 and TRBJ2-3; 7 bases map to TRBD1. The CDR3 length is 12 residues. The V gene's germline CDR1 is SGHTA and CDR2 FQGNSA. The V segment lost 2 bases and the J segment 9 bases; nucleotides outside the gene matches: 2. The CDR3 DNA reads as TGTGCCAGCAGCTTAAGAGGGGGCACGCAGTATTTT. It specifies CASSLRGGTQYF. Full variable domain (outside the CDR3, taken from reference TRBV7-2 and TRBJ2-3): GAGVSQSPSNKVTEKGKDVELRCDPISGHTALYWYRQSLGQGLEFLIYFQGNSAPDKSGLPSDRFSAERTGGSVSTLTIQRTQQEDSAVYLCASSLRGGTQYFGPGTRLTVL.

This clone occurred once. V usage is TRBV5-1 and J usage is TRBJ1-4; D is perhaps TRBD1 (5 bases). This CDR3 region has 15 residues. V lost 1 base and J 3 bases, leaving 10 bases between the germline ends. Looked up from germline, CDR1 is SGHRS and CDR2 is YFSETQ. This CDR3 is CASSLTGGANEKLFF. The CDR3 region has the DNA TGCGCCAGCAGCTTGACCGGGGGGGCTAATGAAAAACTGTTTTTT. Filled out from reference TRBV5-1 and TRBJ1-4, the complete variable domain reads KAGVTQTPRYLIKTRGQQVTLSCSPISGHRSVSWYQQTPGQGLQFLFEYFSETQRNKGNFPGRFSGRQFSNSRSEMNVSTLELGDSALYLCASSLTGGANEKLFFGSGTQLSVL.

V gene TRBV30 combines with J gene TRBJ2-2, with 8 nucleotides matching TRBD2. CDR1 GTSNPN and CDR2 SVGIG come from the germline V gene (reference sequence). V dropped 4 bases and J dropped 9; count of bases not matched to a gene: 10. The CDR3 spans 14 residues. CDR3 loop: CAWILTSESRELFF. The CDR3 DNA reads TGTGCCTGGATTCTGACTAGCGAGAGCCGGGAGCTGTTTTTT.

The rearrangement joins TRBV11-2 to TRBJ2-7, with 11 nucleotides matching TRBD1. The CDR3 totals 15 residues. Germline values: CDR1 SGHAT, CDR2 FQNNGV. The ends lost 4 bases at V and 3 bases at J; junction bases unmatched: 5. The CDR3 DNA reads TGTGCCAGCAGCTATCGGACAGGGGGCAACTACGAGCAGTACGTC. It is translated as CASSYRTGGNYEQYV.

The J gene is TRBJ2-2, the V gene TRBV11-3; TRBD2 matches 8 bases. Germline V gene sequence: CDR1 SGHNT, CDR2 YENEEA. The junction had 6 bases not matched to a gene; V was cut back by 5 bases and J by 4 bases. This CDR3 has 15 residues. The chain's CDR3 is CASSPRGGSTGELFF. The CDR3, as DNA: TGTGCCAGCAGCCCCCGGGGGGGGAGCACCGGGGAGCTGTTTTTT.

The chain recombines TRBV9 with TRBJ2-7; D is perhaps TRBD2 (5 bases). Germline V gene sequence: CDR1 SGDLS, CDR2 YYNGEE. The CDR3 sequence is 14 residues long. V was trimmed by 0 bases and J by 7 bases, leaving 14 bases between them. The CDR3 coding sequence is TGTGCCAGCAGCGTAGTTGAGGGCCTTGGGGAGCAGTACTTC. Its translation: CASSVVEGLGEQYF.

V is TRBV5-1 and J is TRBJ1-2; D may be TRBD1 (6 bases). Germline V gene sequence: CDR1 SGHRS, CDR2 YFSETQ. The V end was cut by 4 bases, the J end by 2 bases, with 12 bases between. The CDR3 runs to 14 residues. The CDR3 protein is CASSRTGQNYGYTF. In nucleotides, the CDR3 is TGCGCCAGCAGCCGAACTGGACAGAACTATGGCTACACCTTC.

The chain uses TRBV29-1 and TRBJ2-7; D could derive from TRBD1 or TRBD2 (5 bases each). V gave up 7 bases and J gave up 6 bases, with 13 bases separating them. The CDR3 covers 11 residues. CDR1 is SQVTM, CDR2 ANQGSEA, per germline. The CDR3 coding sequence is TGCAGCGCTGGGGGTTTTCGCGAGCAGTACTTC. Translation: CSAGGFREQYF.

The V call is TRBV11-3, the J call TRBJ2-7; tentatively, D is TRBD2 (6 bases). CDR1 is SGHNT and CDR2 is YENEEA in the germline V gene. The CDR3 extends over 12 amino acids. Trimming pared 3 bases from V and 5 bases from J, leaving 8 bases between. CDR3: CASSLGGNEQYF. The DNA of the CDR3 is TGTGCCAGCAGCTTGGGGGGAAACGAGCAGTACTTC.

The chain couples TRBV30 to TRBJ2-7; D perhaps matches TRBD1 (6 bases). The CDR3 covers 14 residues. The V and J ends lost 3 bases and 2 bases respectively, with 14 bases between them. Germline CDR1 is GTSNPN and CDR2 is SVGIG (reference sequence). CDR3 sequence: CAWSLTAGAYEQYF. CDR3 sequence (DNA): TGTGCCTGGAGCCTTACGGCAGGGGCCTACGAGCAGTACTTC.